This record looks at one T cell receptor beta chain sequence and its context. What it binds is not known. The CDR3 consists of 15 residues. Germline-derived CDR1 and CDR2 are LNHNV and YYDKDF (reference sequence). V was pared by 2 bases and J by 5 bases, with 7 bases of the junction left unmatched. TCRdb passed the reads through MiXCR, listing each CDR3 protein once. This sample carries about 890,000 distinct CDR3 sequences, around 32% of them seen once, and the ten largest clones take 10% to 15%. This record comes from a study of T cell repertoires in cytomegalovirus infection. This chain joins TRBV15 and TRBJ1-2; 8 bases line up with TRBD1. This receptor was taken from a human donor in good health (CMV status not recorded). Some clones in this sample may be carry-over from other donors' samples. The starting material was cultured CD8+ T cells from PBMCs, obtained from culture after CMV antigen stimulation. Here the CDR3 reads CATSRKSGTGYGYTF. Here the CDR3 DNA reads TGTGCCACCAGCAGAAAATCCGGGACAGGATATGGCTACACCTTC.